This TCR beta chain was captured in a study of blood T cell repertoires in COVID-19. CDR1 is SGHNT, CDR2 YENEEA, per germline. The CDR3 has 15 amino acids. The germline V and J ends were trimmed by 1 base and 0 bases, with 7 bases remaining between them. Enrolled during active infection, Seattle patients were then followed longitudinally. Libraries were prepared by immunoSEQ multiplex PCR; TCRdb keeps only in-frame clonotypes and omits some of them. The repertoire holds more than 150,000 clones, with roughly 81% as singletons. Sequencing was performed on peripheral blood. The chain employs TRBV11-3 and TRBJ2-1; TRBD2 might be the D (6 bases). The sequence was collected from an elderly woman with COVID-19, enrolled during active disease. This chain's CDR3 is CASSLGGVSYNEQFF. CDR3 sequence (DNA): TGTGCCAGCAGCTTAGGGGGGGTCTCCTACAATGAGCAGTTCTTC.